These 30 T cell receptor beta chains were all obtained from the same sample, sequenced in a study of blood T cell repertoires in COVID-19 (dated by TCRdb to the early 2020s). Library construction relied on the immunoSEQ multiplex PCR assay. The table was pulled from immuneACCESS by TCRdb, which kept in-frame rearrangements only. Such tables lose some clones; where checked, under half of the loss comes from unresolved V genes, and the rest has no known cause. Counted in this sample were 350,000 or so clones; more than 85% of them appeared once. The top ten clones comprise approximately 18% of the sample. The source material was PBMCs or T cells enriched from blood (not recorded which). These receptors were collected from a woman in her thirties who had recovered from COVID-19.

In this sample, this clone turned up a few times. The V call is TRBV29-1, the J call TRBJ2-7; D is possibly TRBD2 (7 bases). CDR1 is SQVTM, CDR2 ANQGSEA, per germline. Deletions cut 2 bases from V and 0 bases from J, with 17 bases between. The CDR3 covers 16 residues. CDR3 protein: CSVEINGGGLSYEQYF. The CDR3 bases are TGCAGCGTTGAAATAAATGGCGGGGGCCTCTCCTACGAGCAGTACTTC.

The chain joins TRBV7-2 to TRBJ2-3; possible D gene TRBD2, 5 bases. Trimming shortened V by 3 bases and J by 4 bases, and 8 bases separated the two germline ends. Germline values: CDR1 SGHTA, CDR2 FQGNSA. The CDR3 sequence is 13 residues long. The CDR3 here is CASSFRGSDTQYF. CDR3 nucleotide sequence: TGTGCCAGCAGCTTCCGGGGATCAGATACGCAGTATTTT.

The chain is built from TRBV27 and TRBJ1-1, with unresolved D. There are 13 residues in the CDR3. V lost 3 bases and J 1 base, leaving 6 bases between the germline ends. From germline, CDR1 is MNHEY and CDR2 SMNVEV (reference sequence). In DNA, the CDR3 is TGTGCCAGCAGTTTTAGTAGGAACACTGAAGCTTTCTTT. This codes for CASSFSRNTEAFF.

This rearrangement joins TRBV11-3 to TRBJ2-3; TRBD1 aligns across 7 bases. J gave up 0 bases and V 6 bases, and 6 bases lay outside the gene matches. In germline, CDR1 is SGHNT, CDR2 YENEEA. CDR3 length: 15 amino acids. DNA for the CDR3: TGTGCCAGCAGGAAAGGGGGCATTAGCACAGATACGCAGTATTTT. Protein sequence: CASRKGGISTDTQYF.

The chain is built from TRBV23-1 and TRBJ1-5; no reliable D call. TRBV23-1 has ORF status, its function being uncertain. The V end lost 2 bases, the J end lost 3 bases, and 11 bases lay between the germline ends. This CDR3 is built from 15 residues. The CDR3 is CASSQARTVNQPQHF. As DNA, the CDR3 is TGCGCCAGCAGTCAAGCCCGAACAGTCAATCAGCCCCAGCATTTT.

The chain carries TRBV4-1 and TRBJ2-7; the match to TRBD1 covers 8 bases. CDR1 and CDR2 from the germline V gene are MGHRA and YSYEKL. The CDR3 consists of 15 residues. After removal of 3 bases from V and 2 bases from J, the junction contained 6 bases not matched to a gene. CDR3 residues: CASSHPGQGTYEQYF. The CDR3 DNA is TGCGCCAGCAGCCATCCCGGACAGGGAACCTACGAGCAGTACTTC.

This chain connects TRBV2 to TRBJ1-2; D call uncertain. Germline V gene sequence: CDR1 SNHLY, CDR2 FYNNEI. V was clipped by 5 bases and J by 0 bases, with 7 bases between them. This CDR3 has 13 amino acids. The CDR3 sequence is CASSMQANYGYTF. The CDR3 DNA sequence: TGTGCCAGCAGTATGCAGGCTAACTATGGCTACACCTTC.

The chain employs TRBV7-2 and TRBJ1-1; D not certain. The germline V and J ends were trimmed by 6 bases and 3 bases, with 11 bases remaining between them. The CDR3 contains 13 residues. Germline assignment: CDR1 SGHTA and CDR2 FQGNSA. The CDR3 bases are TGTGCCAGCAGTTTCGGGGTGGACACTGAAGCTTTCTTT. Translating gives CASSFGVDTEAFF.

The V call is TRBV5-4, the J call TRBJ1-1; 7 positions agree with TRBD1. CDR1 and CDR2 from the germline V gene are SGHNT and YYREEE (reference sequence). J gave up 1 base and V 4 bases, and 4 bases lay outside the gene matches. This CDR3 has 14 residues. CDR3 amino acids: CASSLGTANTEAFF. In DNA form, the CDR3 reads TGTGCCAGCAGCCTCGGGACAGCGAACACTGAAGCTTTCTTT.

The genes are TRBV9 and TRBJ2-7; 13 bases line up with TRBD2. CDR3 length: 15 amino acids. J gave up 7 bases and V 0 bases, and 4 bases lay outside the gene matches. The germline V gene has CDR1 SGDLS and CDR2 YYNGEE. The CDR3 reads CASSVGTSGSREQYF. The CDR3 region has the DNA TGTGCCAGCAGCGTAGGGACTAGCGGGAGTCGGGAGCAGTACTTC. The full variable domain, rest sourced from reference TRBV9 and TRBJ2-7, is DSGVTQTPKHLITATGQRVTLRCSPRSGDLSVYWYQQSLDQGLQFLIQYYNGEERAKGNILERFSAQQFPDLHSELNLSSLELGDSALYFCASSVGTSGSREQYFGPGTRLTVT.

The V gene is TRBV28, the J gene TRBJ2-3; 7 nucleotides line up with TRBD1. V was pared by 5 bases and J by 4 bases, with 3 bases of the junction left unmatched. Per the germline V gene, CDR1 is MDHEN and CDR2 is SYDVKM. CDR3 length equals 13 residues. The CDR3 DNA sequence: TGTGCCAGCAGTCAACAGGGGCCAGATACGCAGTATTTT. As protein: CASSQQGPDTQYF.

Regarding this clone: Other DNA sequences of this sample code for an identical CDR3. The gene calls are TRBV12-3 or TRBV12-4 and TRBJ1-3; D may be TRBD1 (6 bases). Trimming took off 8 bases at V and 2 bases at J, with 10 bases between the two ends. The CDR3 has 13 amino acids. As DNA, the CDR3 is TGTGCCAGCTCGACAGGAGCTGGAAACACCATATATTTT. This translates into CASSTGAGNTIYF.

In the case of this clone: A read error may account for a junction end that differs from germline. The chain joins TRBV19 to TRBJ2-1; TRBD2 aligns across 7 bases. The CDR3 has 13 amino acids. CDR1 and CDR2 from the germline V gene are LNHDA and SQIVND (reference sequence). The CDR3 spells CASSSSRTRNGIF. DNA of the CDR3: TGTGCCAGTAGTTCCTCCAGGACTAGGAACGGGATCTTC.

The chain combines TRBV3-1 (or the pseudogene TRBV3-2) with TRBJ1-3; D is perhaps TRBD1 (6 bases). CDR1 is LGHDT and CDR2 is YNNKEL in the germline V gene (reference sequence). The CDR3 runs 19 residues. Trimming took off 5 bases at V and 3 bases at J, with 26 bases between the two ends. CDR3 sequence (DNA): TGTGCCAGCAGCAAGATACCCCCACCCCGGGGGGCCCATGGAAACACCATATATTTT. Protein sequence: CASSKIPPPRGAHGNTIYF.

This sequence joins TRBV9 and TRBJ1-1, with a possible D match to TRBD1 (5 bases). The V end lost 4 bases, the J end lost 4 bases, and 23 bases lay between the germline ends. The CDR3 consists of 17 residues. The germline CDR1 and CDR2 sequences are SGDLS and YYNGEE. CDR3 sequence: CASSSPQGRGLATEAFF. CDR3 in DNA: TGTGCCAGCAGCTCCCCCCAAGGTAGGGGCTTGGCCACTGAAGCTTTCTTT.

The rearrangement links TRBV29-1 to TRBJ2-7, with 11 nucleotides matching TRBD2. The CDR3 runs to 17 residues. CDR1 and CDR2 (germline): SQVTM, ANQGSEA. Unmatched junction bases numbered 10, after V lost 3 bases and J lost 0 bases. CDR3 region: CSVEGASGGSSSYEQYF. DNA for the CDR3: TGCAGCGTTGAGGGGGCTAGCGGGGGGTCGAGCTCCTACGAGCAGTACTTC.

This chain links TRBV7-9 with TRBJ1-1; weak D call: TRBD1 (5 bases). The germline V gene has CDR1 SEHNR and CDR2 FQNEAQ (reference sequence). The V end was cut by 5 bases, the J end by 4 bases, with 17 bases between. This CDR3 is built from 15 residues. The CDR3 region has the DNA TGTGCCAGCAGCCCCCCTGTTGGGGGGGGCACTGAAGCTTTCTTT. Translation: CASSPPVGGGTEAFF. The variable domain in full, with the rest retrieved from reference TRBV7-9 and TRBJ1-1, is DTGVSQNPRHKITKRGQNVTFRCDPISEHNRLYWYRQTLGQGPEFLTYFQNEAQLEKSRLLSDRFSAERPKGSFSTLEIQRTEQGDSAMYLCASSPPVGGGTEAFFGQGTRLTVV.

The CDR3 DNA reads TGTGCCAGCAGACAGGAAGGAACATTTAATGAAAAACTGTTTTTT. This translates into CASRQEGTFNEKLFF. The chain joins TRBV6-5 to TRBJ1-4, with D tentatively TRBD1 (5 bases). Germline CDR1 and CDR2: MNHEY and SVGAGI. Trimming left V 6 bases short and J 4 bases short, with 15 bases between. This CDR3 region has 15 residues.

V is TRBV28 and J is TRBJ2-2; possibly TRBD1 for D (5 bases). Germline lookup yields CDR1 MDHEN and CDR2 SYDVKM. The CDR3 has 13 amino acids. Trimming took 8 bases from V and 4 from J, leaving 11 bases between them. CDR3 sequence (DNA): TGTGCCAGCCGATTCAGGGTCACCGGGGAGCTGTTTTTT. Its protein product is CASRFRVTGELFF.

The rearrangement uses TRBV7-9 and TRBJ2-7; D is ambiguous. Germline lookup yields CDR1 SEHNR and CDR2 FQNEAQ (reference sequence). The CDR3 is 12 amino acids. The V end was cut by 4 bases, the J end by 5 bases, with 9 bases between. The chain's CDR3 is CASSWPANEQYF. For the CDR3, the DNA is TGTGCCAGCAGCTGGCCCGCCAACGAGCAGTACTTC.

The chain couples TRBV2 to TRBJ1-2, with TRBD1 as a possible D gene (5 bases). The CDR3 loop spans 13 amino acids. The V and J ends lost 3 bases and 10 bases respectively, with 15 bases between them. CDR1 and CDR2 from the germline V gene are SNHLY and FYNNEI. This CDR3 reads CASSDGRAIHYTF. Written as DNA, the CDR3 is TGTGCCAGCAGTGACGGCAGGGCGATCCACTACACCTTC. Combining the CDR3 with reference TRBV2 and TRBJ1-2 gives the whole variable domain EPEVTQTPSHQVTQMGQEVILRCVPISNHLYFYWYRQILGQKVEFLVSFYNNEISEKSEIFDDQFSVERPDGSNFTLKIRSTKLEDSAMYFCASSDGRAIHYTFGSGTRLTVV.

This chain links TRBV19 with TRBJ2-3; 7 bases line up with TRBD2. The germline gives CDR1 LNHDA, CDR2 SQIVND (reference sequence). V was clipped by 1 base and J by 0 bases; unmatched bases: 13. The CDR3 runs 19 residues. This chain's CDR3 is CASSIARLSGSGSTDTQYF. CDR3 in DNA: TGTGCCAGTAGTATAGCCCGGTTAAGTGGTAGCGGGAGCACAGATACGCAGTATTTT.

Regarding this clone: This sample also contains other DNA sequences that code for the same CDR3. This chain connects TRBV27 to TRBJ2-1, with TRBD2 matching over 11 bases. Germline CDR1 reads MNHEY; CDR2 reads SMNVEV (reference sequence). This CDR3 comprises 15 residues. V trimming: 4 bases; J trimming: 4 bases; junction bases outside the gene matches: 3. CDR3 sequence reads: CASSSGTSGYNEQFF. In DNA form, the CDR3 reads TGTGCCAGCAGTTCCGGGACTAGCGGTTACAATGAGCAGTTCTTC.

This clone was found once. The V gene is TRBV7-6, the J gene TRBJ2-3; 9 bases match TRBD1. In germline, CDR1 is SGHVS, CDR2 FNYEAQ. The J segment lost 4 bases and the V segment lost 5 bases, leaving 13 bases of the junction unmatched. The length of the CDR3 is 17 residues. CDR3 nucleotides: TGTGCCAGCAGCCCTCTGGGCTGGGACAGGGCTGCAGATACGCAGTATTTT. It translates to CASSPLGWDRAADTQYF.

The chain carries TRBV11-2 and TRBJ1-6; D remains unclear. V shed 2 bases and J shed 10 bases, with 12 bases lying between them. CDR1 and CDR2 from the germline V gene are SGHAT and FQNNGV. The CDR3 is 14 amino acids. CDR3 nucleotides: TGTGCCAGCAGCTTAACTTCAGGAAAGTCACCCCTCCACTTT. Amino acid sequence: CASSLTSGKSPLHF.

The chain carries TRBV27 and TRBJ2-7; D is possibly TRBD1 (6 bases). The CDR3 loop spans 15 amino acids. CDR1 is MNHEY, CDR2 SMNVEV, per germline (reference sequence). V lost 5 bases, J lost 2 bases, and 16 bases lay in between. CDR3 nucleotide sequence: TGTGCCAGCAGTAAATCAGGGGATTCAACCTACGAGCAGTACTTC. Protein: CASSKSGDSTYEQYF.

V is TRBV7-6 and J is TRBJ2-2, with D unresolved. This CDR3 is 13 amino acids long. Germline-derived CDR1 and CDR2 are SGHVS and FNYEAQ. Trimming took off 5 bases at V and 1 base at J, with 5 bases between the two ends. Here the CDR3 reads CASSPQNTGELFF. The CDR3 coding sequence is TGTGCCAGCAGCCCCCAGAACACCGGGGAGCTGTTTTTT.

This chain uses TRBV28 with TRBJ1-5; TRBD1 is a possible D gene (6 bases). Germline CDR1 reads MDHEN; CDR2 reads SYDVKM. The CDR3 is made up of 12 amino acids. V lost 11 bases and J lost 6, with 14 bases in between. The chain's CDR3 is CALQGLGQPQHF. CDR3 in DNA: TGTGCCCTACAGGGATTAGGTCAGCCCCAGCATTTT.

The chain recombines TRBV6-1 with TRBJ1-4; D not certain. V was trimmed by 2 bases and J by 8 bases, leaving 12 bases between them. Germline V gene sequence: CDR1 MNHNS, CDR2 SASEGT. The CDR3 is 14 amino acids. The CDR3 loop reads CASSEPGSREKLFF. In DNA, the CDR3 is TGTGCCAGCAGTGAACCTGGGAGCCGGGAAAAACTGTTTTTT.

The chain employs TRBV5-8 and TRBJ1-1, with 7 bases lining up with TRBD1. V lost 5 bases to trimming and J lost 3 bases; unmatched junction nucleotides: 4. This CDR3 comprises 13 residues. CDR1 is SGHTS and CDR2 is YDEGEE in the germline V gene. CDR3 coding DNA: TGTGCCAGCAGGTTTGACAGGGACACTGAAGCTTTCTTT. This encodes CASRFDRDTEAFF.